This is a list of T cell receptor beta chains from one sample in a study of beta chain features in type 1 diabetes. Assay: immunoSEQ multiplex PCR; the TCRdb copy retains only in-frame clones and omits some. The sample has approximately 150,000 clones, 9% to 10% seen once. Sequenced material: central memory CD4+ T cells from blood. The origin of the receptors is a woman between 40 and 55 years old in good health. Both conserved end residues are part of each CDR3. D genes are given only for firm matches. Rows give clone size only sometimes, using once, few, many, or a class for an expanded clone.

J	size	D	V	DNA	CDR3
TRBJ2-7	few	TRBD2	TRBV25-1	TGTGCCAGCAGTGAACAGAACGTAACTAGCGGAGCCTACGAGCAGTACTTC	CASSEQNVTSGAYEQYF
TRBJ1-2	few	TRBD1	TRBV7-9	TGTGCCAGCAGTCGAGAGTTGGGACAGGGGGCTGGCTACACCTTC	CASSRELGQGAGYTF
TRBJ2-7	NA	TRBD2	TRBV6-5	TGTGCCAGCAGTTATTTGACTAGCGCCGAGCAGTACTTC	CASSYLTSAEQYF
TRBJ2-1	NA	TRBD2	TRBV18	TGTGCCAGCTCACCACCGAGCGGGGGTAACAATGAGCAGTTCTTC	CASSPPSGGNNEQFF
TRBJ2-1	many	NA	TRBV11-2	TGTGCCAGCAGGGGTTACCGGGTCCGAAACAATGAGCAGTTCTTC	CASRGYRVRNNEQFF
TRBJ2-1	NA	TRBD1	TRBV6-5	TGTGCCAGCAGACTCACGACAGGGACCTACAATGAGCAGTTCTTC	CASRLTTGTYNEQFF
TRBJ1-3	few	NA	TRBV7-2	TGTGCCAGCAGCTTAGAGGACAGAAATGGAAACACCATATATTTT	CASSLEDRNGNTIYF
TRBJ2-1	NA	NA	TRBV29-1	TGCAGCGTGCAGGGTGTCGGGGGATTTAACTACAATGAGCAGTTCTTC	CSVQGVGGFNYNEQFF
TRBJ2-7	NA	TRBD2	TRBV7-2	TGTGCCAGCAGCCCCGTTAGCGGGTTCTCCTACGAGCAGTACTTC	CASSPVSGFSYEQYF
TRBJ2-1	few	TRBD2	TRBV29-1	TGCAGCGTTGCTGGTAGCGGGGGAGTCTACAATGAGCAGTTCTTC	CSVAGSGGVYNEQFF
TRBJ2-7	few	TRBD2	TRBV19	TGTGCCAGTAGTCCCGCCCCCCTAGCGGTAAGTGGCGAGCAGTACTTC	CASSPAPLAVSGEQYF
TRBJ1-1	few	NA	TRBV5-1	TGCGCCAGTTCGGCTGGGCTGGAGGTGGCGAACACTGAAGCTTTCTTT	CASSAGLEVANTEAFF
TRBJ1-2	few	NA	TRBV7-6	TGTGCCAGCAGCTTATATCGGGCTCTTGGGGGGGCTGGCTACACCTTC	CASSLYRALGGAGYTF
TRBJ2-1	few	TRBD2	TRBV14	TGTGCCAGCAGCGGGAGGGTCACATCGGAATACAATGAGCAGTTCTTC	CASSGRVTSEYNEQFF
TRBJ2-3	NA	NA	TRBV29-1	TGCAGCGTCGACTCGACTGATACGCAGTATTTT	CSVDSTDTQYF
TRBJ1-3	once	NA	TRBV6-6	TGTGCCAGCAGTACCCTAACGGCGCAGGGGGGAAACACCATATATTTT	CASSTLTAQGGNTIYF
TRBJ2-7	few	TRBD1	TRBV29-1	TGCAGCGTTGGGACAGGGGGCATTTCCTACGAGCAGTACTTC	CSVGTGGISYEQYF
TRBJ2-7	NA	TRBD2	TRBV19	TGTGCCAGTAGTGACCAGGGAGGGAGCTACGAGCAGTACTTC	CASSDQGGSYEQYF
TRBJ1-4	NA	NA	TRBV29-1	TGCAGCGTTGCGGCAGGGGTAGAGGAAAAACTGTTTTTT	CSVAAGVEEKLFF
TRBJ2-7	many	NA	TRBV7-9	TGTGCCAGCAGCACTCTCCACGAGCAGTACTTC	CASSTLHEQYF
TRBJ1-5	many	NA	TRBV7-9	TGTGCCAGCAGCTTATCAGGGCTCCAGCCCCAGCATTTT	CASSLSGLQPQHF
TRBJ1-2	few	NA	TRBV10-3	TGTGCCATCAGTGAGGGGGCGTCGTATGGCTACACCTTC	CAISEGASYGYTF
TRBJ1-3	NA	TRBD1	TRBV5-4	TGTGCCAGCAGCTTGGGCCCGGGACAGAAAAACACCATATATTTT	CASSLGPGQKNTIYF
TRBJ2-2	few	TRBD2	TRBV5-1	TGCGCCAGCATCGGGGGGACGAACACCGGGGAGCTGTTTTTT	CASIGGTNTGELFF
TRBJ2-7	few	TRBD1	TRBV29-1	TGCAGCGTGACCCAGGACAGGGGGGCTCTGTACGAGCAGTACTTC	CSVTQDRGALYEQYF
TRBJ1-2	few	TRBD1	TRBV10-3	TGTGCCATCAGTTACGGACAGGAGGGCTATGGCTACACCTTC	CAISYGQEGYGYTF
TRBJ2-3	NA	TRBD2	TRBV7-9	TGTGCCAGCGACCCGGGACTAGCGTACACAGATACGCAGTATTTT	CASDPGLAYTDTQYF
TRBJ2-3	NA	TRBD2	TRBV5-1	TGCGCCAGCAGTCACCGACCGACGGTAGCGGGGGGGCCGGATACGCAGTATTTT	CASSHRPTVAGGPDTQYF
TRBJ2-3	few	TRBD2	TRBV5-1	TGCGCCAGCAGCCGCGGGGGGAGCACAGATACGCAGTATTTT	CASSRGGSTDTQYF
TRBJ1-4	few	NA	TRBV10-2	TGCGCCAGCTCCCGGACTAATGAAAAACTGTTTTTT	CASSRTNEKLFF
TRBJ1-5	NA	NA	TRBV6-5	TGTGCCAGCAGCCCGGATTGGGGGCCCAATCAGCCCCAGCATTTT	CASSPDWGPNQPQHF
TRBJ1-4	few	TRBD1	TRBV2	TGTGCCAGCAGTTTGACAGGGGTTAATGAAAAACTGTTTTTT	CASSLTGVNEKLFF
TRBJ1-4	NA	NA	TRBV7-8	TGTGCCAGCAGCTCGGAGGCTCCTAATGAAAAACTGTTTTTT	CASSSEAPNEKLFF
TRBJ1-2	few	NA	TRBV5-6	TGTGCCAGCAGCTCTCAGTGGGCTGGCTACACCTTC	CASSSQWAGYTF
TRBJ2-7	NA	TRBD1	TRBV9	TGTGCCAGCAGCCCCAGTTCGGGACAGTACTACGAGCAGTACTTC	CASSPSSGQYYEQYF
TRBJ2-4	many	NA	TRBV5-1	TGCGCCAGCAGCTTGTCCCCTTCGCCCAGCATTCAGTACTTC	CASSLSPSPSIQYF
TRBJ2-1	few	TRBD2	TRBV4-2	TGTGCCAGCAGCCAAGAGGAGGGACTAGCGGGGGGAATGGAGTTCTTC	CASSQEEGLAGGMEFF
TRBJ2-5	NA	TRBD1	TRBV7-8	TGTGCCAGCAGCTTATACGACAGGGTAATGGAGACCCAGTACTTC	CASSLYDRVMETQYF
TRBJ1-2	NA	TRBD1	TRBV7-2	TGTGCCAGCAGCTTTACAGGGGGCTATGGCTACACCTTC	CASSFTGGYGYTF
TRBJ2-7	few	TRBD2	TRBV7-2	TGTGCCAGCAGCTACTCGACTAGCGGGGCTTTTTACGAGCAGTACTTC	CASSYSTSGAFYEQYF
TRBJ2-2	many	TRBD1	TRBV14	TGTGCCAGCAGCCGTAGGGGACAGTTCACCGGGGAGCTGTTTTTT	CASSRRGQFTGELFF
TRBJ2-5	NA	NA	TRBV5-1	TGCGCCAGCAGCTGGGGAGAGCTAGCACCGAGGGAGACCCAGTACTTC	CASSWGELAPRETQYF
TRBJ1-1	NA	NA	TRBV7-9	TGTGCCAGCAGCTCAATCTTACAGGGTAACACTGAAGCTTTCTTT	CASSSILQGNTEAFF
TRBJ2-7	NA	NA	TRBV2	TGTGCCACAACGGGATATACCGACTACGAGCAGTACTTC	CATTGYTDYEQYF
TRBJ2-7	few	TRBD1	TRBV5-4	TGTGCCAGCAGCCCTCGACAGGGGACCTACGAGCAGTACTTC	CASSPRQGTYEQYF
TRBJ1-5	few	NA	TRBV27	TGTGCCAGCGGGGGGTGGGACAATCAGCCCCAGCATTTT	CASGGWDNQPQHF
TRBJ2-3	NA	TRBD2	TRBV30	TGTGCCTGGAGTGGACCAACCAGACGGCCTAGCGGGGGGGCCTACTTCACAGATACGCAGTATTTT	CAWSGPTRRPSGGAYFTDTQYF
TRBJ2-5	many	TRBD1	TRBV7-9	TGTGCCAGCAGCTTAGGAAGTGGACAGGGTCAAGAGACCCAGTACTTC	CASSLGSGQGQETQYF
TRBJ2-3	NA	NA	TRBV5-1	TGCGCCAGCAGCTTGGGACTCCAGATTTCGGATACGCAGTATTTT	CASSLGLQISDTQYF
TRBJ2-7	few	TRBD1	TRBV10-3	TGTGCCACTAGACAGGGTTCCTACGAGCAGTACTTC	CATRQGSYEQYF
TRBJ2-7	few	TRBD2	TRBV7-2	TGTGCCAGCAGCCTCCTAGGGGCCGCGGCGGGGGGGGACGAGCAGTACTTC	CASSLLGAAAGGDEQYF
TRBJ1-5	once	TRBD1	TRBV19	TGTGCCAGTAAAGCGGGACAGGGTAATCAGCCCCAGCATTTT	CASKAGQGNQPQHF